A single sample gave rise to the 30 T cell receptor beta chains below, sequenced in a study of CD8+ T cells in alopecia areata. cDNA prepared by RNA extraction and subsequent reverse transcription served as the template for sequencing. Profiling relied on immunoSEQ multiplex PCR, and the TCRdb table lists in-frame clones only, not all of them. The data show 200,000 to 250,000 clones, over 40% seen once. Treatment: oral pan-JAK inhibitor, 5-10 mg twice daily. The sequences come from CD4+ T cells sorted from blood, collected around week 36, from a patient treated with tofacitinib. The receptors shown here come from a human donor with alopecia areata.

The rearrangement joins TRBV6-5 to TRBJ1-2; maybe TRBD1 (5 bases). From germline, CDR1 is MNHEY and CDR2 SVGAGI. V was pared by 6 bases and J by 8 bases, with 16 bases between. The CDR3 length is 13 residues. The CDR3 reads CASSRGNIEGYTF. CDR3 DNA: TGTGCCAGCAGCCGGGGCAACATCGAGGGCTACACCTTC.

This clone was counted only a few times. This sequence joins TRBV18 and TRBJ2-5; D tentatively fits TRBD1 or TRBD2 (5 bases each). Per the germline V gene, CDR1 is KGHSH and CDR2 is LQKENI. With 4 bases removed from V and 2 bases from J, the gap between germline ends came to 11 bases. This CDR3 is 14 amino acids long. The DNA of the CDR3 is TGTGCCAGCTCACAGGGGACCGATCAAGAGACCCAGTACTTC. It yields the protein CASSQGTDQETQYF.

This chain links TRBV5-1 with TRBJ2-3, with D unresolved. Germline values: CDR1 SGHRS, CDR2 YFSETQ. This CDR3 has 13 residues. The ends were cut back, 4 bases at V and 0 bases at J, with 6 bases in the middle. CDR3 nucleotides: TGCGCCAGCAGCAGAACTAGCACAGATACGCAGTATTTT. It yields the protein CASSRTSTDTQYF.

This clone appeared a few times. The J gene is TRBJ1-5, the V gene TRBV29-1; possible D gene TRBD1, 5 bases. Trimming left V 6 bases short and J 0 bases short, with 12 bases between. CDR1 is SQVTM, CDR2 ANQGSEA, per germline. The CDR3 loop spans 14 amino acids. CDR3 nucleotide sequence: TGCAGCGTCCGCGACAGTAATAGCAATCAGCCCCAGCATTTT. Amino acids: CSVRDSNSNQPQHF.

The chain uses TRBV7-9 and TRBJ1-5; D remains ambiguous. V was shortened by 3 bases and J by 0 bases, with 6 bases between the two germline ends. Germline lookup yields CDR1 SEHNR and CDR2 FQNEAQ (reference sequence). The CDR3 is 14 residues long. The CDR3 DNA is TGTGCCAGCAGCTTTCCGGGTAGCAATCAGCCCCAGCATTTT. As protein: CASSFPGSNQPQHF.

The V gene is TRBV19, the J gene TRBJ2-3; perhaps TRBD2 as D (5 bases). This CDR3 is 14 amino acids long. Germline CDR1 is LNHDA and CDR2 is SQIVND (reference sequence). The V end lost 6 bases, the J end lost 5 bases, and 15 bases lay between the germline ends. CDR3 sequence: CASRRARSGDTQYF. The CDR3 bases are TGTGCCAGTAGGAGGGCCCGGTCCGGAGATACGCAGTATTTT.

The rearrangement links TRBV5-1 to TRBJ1-2; 8 nucleotides align to TRBD1. The germline V gene encodes CDR1 SGHRS and CDR2 YFSETQ. The CDR3 length is 15 residues. The ends lost 5 bases at V and 6 bases at J; junction bases unmatched: 12. CDR3: CASRSRQGREDGYTF. In DNA form, the CDR3 reads TGCGCCAGCAGATCTCGACAGGGGAGGGAGGATGGCTACACCTTC.

V is TRBV25-1 and J is TRBJ1-2; D gene ambiguous. Germline V gene sequence: CDR1 MGHDK, CDR2 SYGVNS. Between the trimmed V and J ends, which lost 2 bases and 4 bases, there was a span of 11 bases. The CDR3 has 14 amino acids. CDR3: CASSEVGQSYGYTF. The CDR3 DNA follows: TGTGCCAGCAGTGAAGTGGGTCAGAGCTATGGCTACACCTTC.

This chain uses TRBV4-2 with TRBJ2-3; D might be TRBD2 (5 bases). CDR1 LGHNA and CDR2 YNFKEQ come from the germline V gene. The CDR3 runs 16 residues. V gave up 3 bases and J gave up 0 bases, with 13 bases separating them. The CDR3 sequence is CASSQNSGVSTDTQYF. Here the CDR3 DNA reads TGTGCCAGCAGCCAGAACAGCGGAGTTAGCACAGATACGCAGTATTTT.

This chain links TRBV19 with TRBJ1-2; TRBD1 matches 11 bases. The CDR3 loop spans 14 amino acids. V was pared by 3 bases and J by 8 bases, with 5 bases of the junction left unmatched. From germline, CDR1 is LNHDA and CDR2 SQIVND (reference sequence). CDR3 in amino acids: CASSMDRGRSGYTF. The CDR3 DNA reads TGTGCCAGTAGTATGGACAGGGGGCGATCCGGCTACACCTTC.

This sequence joins TRBV20-1 and TRBJ2-7, with 9 bases identical to TRBD1. The junction had 7 bases not matched to a gene; V was cut back by 5 bases and J by 11 bases. The CDR3 loop spans 11 amino acids. Germline V gene data show CDR1 as DFQATT and CDR2 as SNEGSKA (reference sequence). The CDR3 loop reads CSAGGTGLEYF. Here the CDR3 DNA reads TGCAGTGCTGGAGGGACAGGGCTGGAGTACTTC.

The V and J genes are TRBV7-2 and TRBJ2-7; D ambiguous. Deletions cut 4 bases from V and 3 bases from J, with 13 bases between. The CDR3 covers 14 residues. The germline CDR1 and CDR2 sequences are SGHTA and FQGNSA. CDR3 loop: CASSSSAVVYEQYF. The CDR3 nucleotides are TGTGCCAGCAGCTCGTCAGCAGTCGTCTACGAGCAGTACTTC. The full variable domain, rest sourced from reference TRBV7-2 and TRBJ2-7, is GAGVSQSPSNKVTEKGKDVELRCDPISGHTALYWYRQSLGQGLEFLIYFQGNSAPDKSGLPSDRFSAERTGGSVSTLTIQRTQQEDSAVYLCASSSSAVVYEQYFGPGTRLTVT.

V usage is TRBV30 and J usage is TRBJ2-1; 7 bases are shared with TRBD1. Losses at the gene ends were 7 bases for V and 8 bases for J; bases not matched to a gene: 17. CDR1 and CDR2 from the germline V gene are GTSNPN and SVGIG (reference sequence). The CDR3 is 15 amino acids. DNA of the CDR3: TGTGCCTTGGAACAGGGGATAACTAGTATCTATGAGCAGTTCTTC. Amino acid sequence: CALEQGITSIYEQFF.

This sequence joins TRBV19 and TRBJ1-1; the D gene is possibly TRBD1 (5 bases). Trimming shortened V by 2 bases and J by 1 base, and 8 bases separated the two germline ends. The CDR3 runs 14 residues. Germline CDR1 reads LNHDA; CDR2 reads SQIVND (reference sequence). The CDR3 DNA is TGTGCCAGTAGTATACTTCAGGGGAACACTGAAGCTTTCTTT. This gives the protein CASSILQGNTEAFF. The variable domain in full, completed from reference TRBV19 and TRBJ1-1, reads DGGITQSPKYLFRKEGQNVTLSCEQNLNHDAMYWYRQDPGQGLRLIYYSQIVNDFQKGDIAEGYSVSREKKESFPLTVTSAQKNPTAFYLCASSILQGNTEAFFGQGTRLTVV.

The rearrangement joins TRBV30 to TRBJ1-2; perhaps TRBD1 as D (5 bases). This CDR3 has 11 residues. Deletions cut 0 bases from V and 11 bases from J, with 10 bases between. Germline values: CDR1 GTSNPN, CDR2 SVGIG (reference sequence). CDR3 sequence: CAWSVGARYTF. Here the CDR3 DNA reads TGTGCCTGGAGTGTAGGGGCGAGGTACACCTTC. Looking up the rest from reference TRBV30 and TRBJ1-2 gives the full variable domain: SQTIHQWPATLVQPVGSPLSLECTVEGTSNPNLYWYRQAAGRGLQLLFYSVGIGQISSEVPQNLSASRPQDRQFILSSKKLLLSDSGFYLCAWSVGARYTFGSGTRLTVV.

The chain joins TRBV7-8 to TRBJ2-1; no reliable D call. Trimming took off 1 base at V and 12 bases at J, with 13 bases between the two ends. The CDR3 is 13 residues long. The V gene's germline CDR1 is SGHVS and CDR2 FQNEAQ. CDR3 protein: CASSLVGEYGQFF. The CDR3 DNA is TGTGCCAGCAGCTTAGTCGGCGAGTATGGGCAGTTCTTC.

The chain carries TRBV7-8 and TRBJ2-7; TRBD2 agrees at 11 bases. There are 16 residues in the CDR3. The trim removed 5 bases at V and 4 bases at J, leaving 10 bases unmatched. The germline V gene encodes CDR1 SGHVS and CDR2 FQNEAQ. As DNA, the CDR3 is TGTGCCAGCAGCCGCACCGGGACTAGCGGAGAGTACGAGCAGTACTTC. Translating gives CASSRTGTSGEYEQYF.

The sample holds a few counts of this clone. The J gene is TRBJ2-3, the V gene TRBV29-1, with 11 bases fitting TRBD1. Trimming took 7 bases from V and 5 from J; bases not matched to a gene: 5. The CDR3 spans 13 residues. The germline CDR1 and CDR2 sequences are SQVTM and ANQGSEA. The CDR3 reads CSDGQGAGDTQYF. The CDR3 nucleotides are TGCAGCGACGGACAGGGGGCCGGAGATACGCAGTATTTT.

This clone was seen ten or more times. The chain combines TRBV19 with TRBJ2-7; D not resolved. The CDR3 runs to 15 residues. Between the trimmed V and J ends, which lost 3 bases and 3 bases, there was a span of 15 bases. The germline V gene has CDR1 LNHDA and CDR2 SQIVND (reference sequence). The CDR3 reads CASSIPSRSGYEQYF. In nucleotides, the CDR3 is TGTGCCAGTAGTATCCCATCAAGATCGGGCTACGAGCAGTACTTC. The whole variable domain, filled in from reference TRBV19 and TRBJ2-7, reads DGGITQSPKYLFRKEGQNVTLSCEQNLNHDAMYWYRQDPGQGLRLIYYSQIVNDFQKGDIAEGYSVSREKKESFPLTVTSAQKNPTAFYLCASSIPSRSGYEQYFGPGTRLTVT.

The gene calls are TRBV4-3 and TRBJ2-1; 8 nucleotides line up with TRBD2. Germline trimming cut 1 base from V and 0 bases from J; bases unmatched to any gene: 5. CDR1 LGHNA and CDR2 YSLEER come from the germline V gene. The CDR3 contains 17 residues. The chain's CDR3 is CASSQGYLAGSYNEQFF. For the CDR3, the DNA is TGCGCCAGCAGCCAAGGGTACCTAGCGGGCTCCTACAATGAGCAGTTCTTC.

J is TRBJ1-1 and V is TRBV7-2; D might be TRBD1 (6 bases). In germline, CDR1 is SGHTA, CDR2 FQGNSA. The CDR3 has 14 amino acids. The V end was cut by 2 bases, the J end by 4 bases, with 11 bases between. The CDR3, as DNA: TGTGCCAGCAGCTTAAGGGGGTCGGGCACTGAAGCTTTCTTT. Its protein product is CASSLRGSGTEAFF.

CDR3 loop: CSTRTGGNSNEQYF. Here the CDR3 DNA reads TGCAGCACCCGGACAGGGGGCAATTCCAACGAGCAGTACTTC. The chain links TRBV29-1 to TRBJ2-7, with 11 nucleotides matching TRBD1. CDR1 SQVTM and CDR2 ANQGSEA come from the germline V gene. The length of the CDR3 is 14 residues. J gave up 5 bases and V 8 bases, and 11 bases lay outside the gene matches.

This clone was recorded many times. V is TRBV7-8 and J is TRBJ2-1, with TRBD2 matching 11 bases. V shed 5 bases and J 11 bases; nucleotides not matched to a gene: 5. The CDR3 has 13 residues. The V gene's germline CDR1 is SGHVS and CDR2 FQNEAQ. CDR3 DNA sequence: TGTGCCAGCAGCCCCGGGACTAGCGGTAAGCAGTTCTTC. It codes for CASSPGTSGKQFF.

This rearrangement joins TRBV5-1 to TRBJ2-7; perhaps TRBD2 as D (6 bases). This CDR3 is built from 13 residues. Germline V gene lookup returns CDR1 SGHRS and CDR2 YFSETQ. The V and J ends lost 4 bases and 5 bases respectively, with 13 bases between them. This CDR3 reads CASSGRRDDEQYF. The CDR3 DNA sequence: TGCGCCAGCAGCGGCAGGCGGGACGACGAGCAGTACTTC.

The J gene is TRBJ2-1, the V gene TRBV7-2; TRBD2 aligns across 8 bases. With 1 base clipped from V and 6 bases from J, the junction kept 5 bases outside the gene matches. This CDR3 region has 15 residues. The V gene's germline CDR1 is SGHTA and CDR2 FQGNSA. CDR3: CASSLDSGTFNEQFF. The CDR3 DNA reads TGTGCCAGCAGCTTAGATAGCGGGACTTTCAATGAGCAGTTCTTC.

This clone was seen a few times. This rearrangement joins TRBV4-1 to TRBJ1-2, with D unresolved. Germline V CDR1 and CDR2: MGHRA, YSYEKL. V was clipped by 4 bases and J by 0 bases, with 15 bases between them. CDR3 size: 16 residues. This CDR3 is CASSLPSRNPNYGYTF. CDR3 DNA sequence: TGCGCCAGCAGCCTACCCTCTAGGAACCCTAACTATGGCTACACCTTC.

This clone was seen a few times. The chain carries TRBV13 and TRBJ2-4, with TRBD2 matching over 15 bases. Trimming removed 3 bases from V and 8 bases from J; junction bases left unmatched: 2. The CDR3 totals 15 residues. Looked up from germline, CDR1 is PRHDT and CDR2 is FYEKMQ (reference sequence). CDR3 bases: TGTGCCAGCAGCTTCCGGACTAGCGGGGGGGACATTCAGTACTTC. It yields the protein CASSFRTSGGDIQYF.

The chain couples TRBV6-5 to TRBJ1-5, with D possibly TRBD1 on 6 matching bases. Trimming took off 6 bases at V and 7 bases at J, with 13 bases between the two ends. The germline gives CDR1 MNHEY, CDR2 SVGAGI. This CDR3 region has 13 residues. CDR3 DNA: TGTGCCAGCAGCCCCGACAGGAAACAGCCCCAGCATTTT. Translated, it gives CASSPDRKQPQHF.

The V gene is TRBV5-1, the J gene TRBJ2-7; no clear D. V was shortened by 0 bases and J by 0 bases, with 7 bases between the two germline ends. The germline gives CDR1 SGHRS, CDR2 YFSETQ. The CDR3 runs 14 residues. CDR3 bases: TGCGCCAGCAGCTTGGACAGCTCCTCCTACGAGCAGTACTTC. Translating it yields CASSLDSSSYEQYF.

The rearrangement uses TRBV6-5 and TRBJ2-6; 8 bases agree with TRBD1. The CDR3 is 15 amino acids. After removal of 7 bases from V and 2 bases from J, the junction contained 4 bases not matched to a gene. Germline CDR1 reads MNHEY; CDR2 reads SVGAGI. CDR3 region: CASMHRGAGANVLTF. Written as DNA, the CDR3 is TGTGCCAGCATGCACAGGGGGGCTGGGGCCAACGTCCTGACTTTC.